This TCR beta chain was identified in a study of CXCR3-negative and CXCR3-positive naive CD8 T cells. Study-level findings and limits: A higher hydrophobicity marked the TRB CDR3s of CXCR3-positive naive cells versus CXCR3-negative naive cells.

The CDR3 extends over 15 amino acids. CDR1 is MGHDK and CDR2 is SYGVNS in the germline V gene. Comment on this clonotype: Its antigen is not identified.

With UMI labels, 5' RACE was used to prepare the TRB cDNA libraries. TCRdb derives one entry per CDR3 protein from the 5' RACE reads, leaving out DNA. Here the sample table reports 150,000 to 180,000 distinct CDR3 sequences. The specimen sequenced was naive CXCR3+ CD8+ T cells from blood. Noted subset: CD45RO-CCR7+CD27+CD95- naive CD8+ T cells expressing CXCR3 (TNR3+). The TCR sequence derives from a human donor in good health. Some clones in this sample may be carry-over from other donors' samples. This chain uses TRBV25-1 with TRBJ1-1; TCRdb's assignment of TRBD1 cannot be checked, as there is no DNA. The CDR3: CASSPYRTGRTEAFF.